This TCR beta chain appears in the sequencing data of a study of neurological immune-mediated disorders. Whole-study findings and limits: The repertoires of 18 of 34 multiple sclerosis patients fell into one related-CDR3 cluster (a possible signature) under phylogenetic grouping. The absence of any CDR3 amino acid sequence shared by expanded clones across subjects suggests that repertoires were private in all groups.

V shed 0 bases and J shed 1 base, with 14 bases lying between them. The CDR3 extends over 16 amino acids. Germline loops: CDR1 SGDLS, CDR2 YYNGEE. This clonotype was detected many times. Its antigen is not known. TCRdb independently ran MiXCR on the 5' RACE reads; one entry per CDR3 protein. The sample records about 58,000 distinct CDR3 sequences, under 2.5% being singletons. The specimen was PBMCs. This chain uses TRBV9 with TRBJ2-7; tentatively, D is TRBD1 (6 bases). The receptor comes from a man in his fifties or sixties with multiple sclerosis. CDR3 DNA: TGTGCCAGCAGCGTAGGTTCGTTAGGGGGTTCCTACGAGCAGTACTTC. Its translation: CASSVGSLGGSYEQYF.